Included here is one TCR beta chain sequence, with context. There is no known antigen for this receptor. No base-level quality is on record; no much larger clone is a single base apart. This entry belongs to a study of blood T cell repertoires in COVID-19 (TCRdb year 2020). A note on the overall study: Samples from collaborators originated in the United States, Italy and Spain and spanned both the acute and convalescent phases of COVID-19. Samples came from the ongoing ImmuneRACE study (first 160 participants) plus 1,254 subjects from 6 global collaborators. The material from the prospective study consisted of cDNA or gDNA derived from T cells, B-cell-depleted T cells, or PBMCs. A freely available public database, intended as a resource for researchers studying the immune response to SARS-CoV-2, is where the repertoires were released. The dataset comprised deeply sampled blood TCRbeta repertoires from subjects exposed to, actively infected with, or recovered from COVID-19. The sample metadata nearly always contained a de-identified subject ID, COVID-19 status, age in years and sex. HLA class I and class II types, where available, came from metadata supplied by the sample provider rather than from assay-based typing.

Broad study findings and their caveats: The amount of clinical and demographic metadata varied by source and participant and was provided uncurated.

TCRbeta CDR3 regions were amplified from genomic DNA using the immunoSEQ Assay, a bias-controlled multiplex PCR. The authors' pipeline ran thus. Within the assay, amplification of reference gene primers was used to estimate how many nucleated cells each sample contained. To quantify the absolute abundance of each unique TCRbeta CDR3 rearrangement, sequence reads were collapsed and filtered. Productive Simpson clonality was computed per sample as the square root of Simpson's diversity index over productive rearrangements. TCRdb retrieved this table from immuneACCESS and kept in-frame rearrangements only. Not all clones are present; in checked studies, unresolved V genes account for under half, and no reason is known for the remainder. The V and J calls and clone size were taken over from that table, and D and trimming were inferred from the DNA. The sample yields some 80,000 clones; under 90% were counted once. The ten largest account for over 35% of the sample.

V ends up 3 bases short and J 2 bases short, with an unmatched junction base count of 6. Taken from the germline V gene, the CDR1 and CDR2 loops are MDHEN and SYDVKM. From its cysteine to its phenylalanine, the CDR3 spans 16 amino acids. The sequence is cut down to CDR3 DNA, 48 bases in frame from base 1. Collaborating institutions collected whole blood in K2EDTA tubes following their own protocols. For TCRbeta analysis, collaborators shipped samples in one of three forms: frozen whole blood, isolated PBMCs, or DNA extracted from either of those sample types. The chain is made from TRBV28 and TRBJ2-3; TRBD2 matches 9 bases in the middle. Sequencing input: peripheral blood. This clonotype originated in an elderly man with acute or convalescent COVID-19. The DNA sequence reads TGTGCCAGCAGTTTCCGGGCGGGAGGGACCACAGATACGCAGTATTTT. The translation is CASSFRAGGTTDTQYF.